This T cell receptor beta chain was documented in a study of blood T cell repertoires in COVID-19. Study background: Both acute and convalescent COVID-19 samples were obtained from the United States, Italy and Spain. T cells, B-cell-depleted T cells, or PBMCs supplied cDNA or gDNA.

In the authors' workflow: Estimation of nucleated cell counts relied on the amplification of reference gene primers. Using immunoSEQ multiplex PCR, the repertoire was profiled, and TCRdb retains in-frame clones only, with some absent. That table furnishes V, J and clone size, whereas the DNA furnished D and trimming. The data contain 200,000 to 250,000 clones, roughly 83% of them singletons. The TCR comes from a woman aged 50 to 65 with acute or convalescent COVID-19. Specimen: peripheral blood.

The CDR3 nucleotides read TGTGCCAGCAGCCCAGGGACTAGCGTAACCTACGAGCAGTACTTC. This translates into CASSPGTSVTYEQYF. The chain uses TRBV21-1 and TRBJ2-7; the tabulated D call, TRBD2, remains unverified against the DNA. TRBV21-1 is designated a pseudogene. The CDR3 length is 15 residues.